These 8 T cell receptor beta chains came from one sample sequenced in a study of Tregs in tolerant kidney transplant recipients. Using immunoSEQ multiplex PCR, the repertoire was profiled, and TCRdb retains in-frame clones only, with some absent. The sample yields roughly 250,000 clones, about 80% seen once. Source material: CD4+ T cells from blood. These receptor sequences come from a human donor in good health.

This clone has more than one count but fewer than ten. V and J are TRBV14 and TRBJ2-3, with 7 bases identical to TRBD2. The V gene's germline CDR1 is SGHDN and CDR2 FVKESK. The CDR3 has 14 residues. The junction had 10 bases not matched to a gene; V was cut back by 5 bases and J by 8 bases. CDR3 nucleotide sequence: TGTGCCAGCAGCTACGGACTAGGTTTAGCTACGCAGTATTTT. Its translation is CASSYGLGLATQYF.

This clone was seen a few times. The J gene is TRBJ2-1, the V gene TRBV11-3, with TRBD1 matching over 7 bases. The CDR3 contains 15 residues. Germline V CDR1 and CDR2: SGHNT, YENEEA. V lost 6 bases and J lost 2; bases outside the gene matches: 7. Written as DNA, the CDR3 is TGTGCCAGCAGTAGGGGGCCTCGCACCTACAATGAGCAGTTCTTC. Translated, it gives CASSRGPRTYNEQFF.

V usage is TRBV7-9 and J usage is TRBJ1-2, with 8 bases that match TRBD1. The CDR3 is 15 residues long. J lost 8 bases, V lost 3 bases, and 11 bases had no gene match. Per germline, CDR1 SEHNR and CDR2 FQNEAQ (reference sequence). The CDR3 is CASSLVQGAKEGYTF. The DNA of the CDR3 is TGTGCCAGCAGCTTGGTGCAGGGGGCGAAGGAAGGCTACACCTTC. Filled out from reference TRBV7-9 and TRBJ1-2, the complete variable domain reads DTGVSQNPRHKITKRGQNVTFRCDPISEHNRLYWYRQTLGQGPEFLTYFQNEAQLEKSRLLSDRFSAERPKGSFSTLEIQRTEQGDSAMYLCASSLVQGAKEGYTFGSGTRLTVV.

The chain carries TRBV29-1 and TRBJ2-1; D is uncertain. Looked up from germline, CDR1 is SQVTM and CDR2 is ANQGSEA. The CDR3 is made up of 13 amino acids. V dropped 7 bases and J dropped 5 bases, with 15 bases sitting between them. CDR3 in amino acids: CSALLISDNEQFF. The CDR3, as DNA: TGCAGCGCCCTCCTTATATCAGACAATGAGCAGTTCTTC.

CDR3 loop: CASSQGTTFSYEQYF. CDR3 bases: TGCGCCAGCAGCCAAGGGACCACCTTCTCCTACGAGCAGTACTTC. The chain recombines TRBV4-1 with TRBJ2-7; D unresolved. Germline CDR1 reads MGHRA; CDR2 reads YSYEKL. This CDR3 has 15 residues. V gave up 1 base and J gave up 0 bases, with 10 bases separating them.

The gene calls are TRBV5-1 and TRBJ2-2; TRBD1 aligns across 11 bases. The V segment lost 4 bases and the J segment 6 bases; nucleotides outside the gene matches: 2. The CDR3 covers 14 residues. CDR1 and CDR2 (germline): SGHRS, YFSETQ. CDR3 residues: CASSKGQGAGELFF. The CDR3 coding sequence is TGCGCCAGCAGCAAGGGACAGGGGGCCGGGGAGCTGTTTTTT.

V usage is TRBV4-1 and J usage is TRBJ1-2; D possibly corresponds to TRBD1 (6 bases). The CDR3 is 14 residues long. The germline CDR1 and CDR2 sequences are MGHRA and YSYEKL. V was cut by 1 base and J by 2 bases, with 8 bases left in between. The CDR3 DNA is TGCGCCAGCAGCCAAGTCGGGGGCAACTATGGCTACACCTTC. This sequence encodes CASSQVGGNYGYTF.

Here the CDR3 reads CASSLGGTGPYEQYF. CDR3 bases: TGCGCCAGCAGCTTGGGCGGGACAGGCCCCTACGAGCAGTACTTC. The chain employs TRBV5-1 and TRBJ2-7; TRBD1 matches at 8 bases. Trimming at V came to 0 bases and at J to 2 bases, leaving 4 bases not matched to a gene. The CDR3 extends over 15 amino acids. CDR1 is SGHRS and CDR2 is YFSETQ in the germline V gene.